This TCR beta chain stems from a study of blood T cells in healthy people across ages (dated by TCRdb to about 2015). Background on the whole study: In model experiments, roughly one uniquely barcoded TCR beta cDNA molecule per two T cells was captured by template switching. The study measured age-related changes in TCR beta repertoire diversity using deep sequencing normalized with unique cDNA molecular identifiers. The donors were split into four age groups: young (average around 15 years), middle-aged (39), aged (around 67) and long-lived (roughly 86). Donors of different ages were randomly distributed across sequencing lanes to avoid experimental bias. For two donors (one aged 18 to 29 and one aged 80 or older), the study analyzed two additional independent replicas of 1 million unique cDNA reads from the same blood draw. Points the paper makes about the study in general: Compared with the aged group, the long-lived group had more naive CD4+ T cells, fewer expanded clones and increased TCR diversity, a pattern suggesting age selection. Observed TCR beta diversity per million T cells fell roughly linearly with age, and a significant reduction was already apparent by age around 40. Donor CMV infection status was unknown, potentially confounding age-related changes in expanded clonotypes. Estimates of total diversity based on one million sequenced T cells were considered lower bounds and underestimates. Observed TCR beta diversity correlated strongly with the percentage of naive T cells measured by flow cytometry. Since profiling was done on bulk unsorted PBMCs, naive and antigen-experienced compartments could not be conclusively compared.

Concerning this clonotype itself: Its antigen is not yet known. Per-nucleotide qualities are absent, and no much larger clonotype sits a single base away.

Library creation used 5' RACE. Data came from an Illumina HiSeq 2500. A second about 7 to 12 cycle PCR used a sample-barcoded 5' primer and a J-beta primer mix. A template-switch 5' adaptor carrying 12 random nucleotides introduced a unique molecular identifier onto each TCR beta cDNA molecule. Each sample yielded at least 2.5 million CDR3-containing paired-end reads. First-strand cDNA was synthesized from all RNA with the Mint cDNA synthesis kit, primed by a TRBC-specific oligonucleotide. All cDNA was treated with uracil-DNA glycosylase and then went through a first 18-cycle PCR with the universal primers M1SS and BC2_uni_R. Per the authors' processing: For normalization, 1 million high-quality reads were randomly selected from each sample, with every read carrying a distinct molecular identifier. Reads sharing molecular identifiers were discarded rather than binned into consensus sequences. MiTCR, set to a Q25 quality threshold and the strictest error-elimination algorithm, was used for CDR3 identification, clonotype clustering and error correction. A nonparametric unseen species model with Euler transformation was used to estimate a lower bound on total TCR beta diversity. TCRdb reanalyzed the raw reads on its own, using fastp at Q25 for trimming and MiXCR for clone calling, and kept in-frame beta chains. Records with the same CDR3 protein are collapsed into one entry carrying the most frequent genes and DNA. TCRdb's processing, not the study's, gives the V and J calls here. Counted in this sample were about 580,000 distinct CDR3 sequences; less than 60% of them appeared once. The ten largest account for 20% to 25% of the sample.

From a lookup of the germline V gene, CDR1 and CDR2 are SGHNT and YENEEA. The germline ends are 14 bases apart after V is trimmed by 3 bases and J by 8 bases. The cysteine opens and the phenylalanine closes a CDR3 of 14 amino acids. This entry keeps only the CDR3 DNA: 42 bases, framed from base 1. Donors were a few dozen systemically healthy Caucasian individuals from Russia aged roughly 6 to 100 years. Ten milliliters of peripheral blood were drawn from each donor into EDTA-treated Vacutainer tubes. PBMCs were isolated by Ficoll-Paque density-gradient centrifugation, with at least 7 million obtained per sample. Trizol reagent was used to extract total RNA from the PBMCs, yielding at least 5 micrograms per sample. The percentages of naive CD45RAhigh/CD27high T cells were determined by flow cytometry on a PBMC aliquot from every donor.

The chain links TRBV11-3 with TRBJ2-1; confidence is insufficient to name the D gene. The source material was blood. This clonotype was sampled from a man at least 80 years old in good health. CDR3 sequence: CASSFSLGRDEQFF. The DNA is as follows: TGTGCCAGCAGCTTCTCCCTGGGAAGGGATGAGCAGTTCTTC. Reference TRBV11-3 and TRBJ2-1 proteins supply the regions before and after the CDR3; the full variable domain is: EAGVVQSPRYKIIEKKQPVAFWCNPISGHNTLYWYLQNLGQGPELLIRYENEEAVDDSQLPKDRFSAERLKGVDSTLKIQPAELGDSAVYLCASSFSLGRDEQFFGPGTRLTVL.